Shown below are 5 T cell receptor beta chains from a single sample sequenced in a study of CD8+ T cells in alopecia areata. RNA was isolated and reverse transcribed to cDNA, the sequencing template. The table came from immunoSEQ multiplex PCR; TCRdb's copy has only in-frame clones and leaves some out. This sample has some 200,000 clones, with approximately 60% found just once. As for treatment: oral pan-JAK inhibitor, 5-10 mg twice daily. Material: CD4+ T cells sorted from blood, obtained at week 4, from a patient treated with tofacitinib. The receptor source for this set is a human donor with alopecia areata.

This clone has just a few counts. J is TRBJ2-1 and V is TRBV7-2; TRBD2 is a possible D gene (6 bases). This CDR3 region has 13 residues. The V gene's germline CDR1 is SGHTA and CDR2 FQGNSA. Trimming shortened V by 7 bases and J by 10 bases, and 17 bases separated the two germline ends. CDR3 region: CASTSSGRGEQFF. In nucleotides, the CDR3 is TGTGCCAGCACCTCGTCGGGACGGGGGGAGCAGTTCTTC.

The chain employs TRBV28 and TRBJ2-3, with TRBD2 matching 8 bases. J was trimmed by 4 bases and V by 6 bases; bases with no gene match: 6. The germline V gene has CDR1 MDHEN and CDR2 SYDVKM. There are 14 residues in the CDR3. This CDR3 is CASSPGAGADTQYF. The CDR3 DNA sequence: TGTGCCAGCAGCCCGGGAGCGGGGGCAGATACGCAGTATTTT. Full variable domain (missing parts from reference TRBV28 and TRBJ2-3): DVKVTQSSRYLVKRTGEKVFLECVQDMDHENMFWYRQDPGLGLRLIYFSYDVKMKEKGDIPEGYSVSREKKERFSLILESASTNQTSMYLCASSPGAGADTQYFGPGTRLTVL.

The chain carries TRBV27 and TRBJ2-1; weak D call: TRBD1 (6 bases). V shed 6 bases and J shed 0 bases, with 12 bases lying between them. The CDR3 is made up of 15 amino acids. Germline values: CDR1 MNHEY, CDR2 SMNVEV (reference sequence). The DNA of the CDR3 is TGTGCCAGCAGCGGGAAAGGGGGCTCCTACAATGAGCAGTTCTTC. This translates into CASSGKGGSYNEQFF.

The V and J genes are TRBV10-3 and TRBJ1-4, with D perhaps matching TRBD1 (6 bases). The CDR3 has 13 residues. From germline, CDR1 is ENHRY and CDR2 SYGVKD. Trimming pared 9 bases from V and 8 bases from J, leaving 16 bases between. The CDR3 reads CAIRQAQGEKLFF. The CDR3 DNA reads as TGTGCCATTCGACAGGCACAAGGCGAAAAACTGTTTTTT.

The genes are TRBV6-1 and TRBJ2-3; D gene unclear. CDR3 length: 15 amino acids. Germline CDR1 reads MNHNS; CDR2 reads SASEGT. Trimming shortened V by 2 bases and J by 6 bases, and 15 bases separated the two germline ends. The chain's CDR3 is CASSETRMRMDTQYF. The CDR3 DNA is TGTGCCAGCAGTGAAACCCGTATGAGGATGGATACGCAGTATTTT.